Here is one T cell receptor beta chain with its context. Antigen: not known. The V and J ends lost 4 bases and 7 bases, in that order; junction bases with no gene match: 9. Looked up from germline, CDR1 is SEHNR and CDR2 is FQNEAQ (reference sequence). CDR3 size: 16 residues. These data belong to a study of T cell repertoires in cytomegalovirus infection. TCRdb reanalysed the reads using MiXCR and keeps one entry per CDR3 protein. The profile shows 650,000 to 900,000 distinct CDR3 sequences, about 27% of them singletons. The starting material was cultured CD8+ T cells from PBMCs, obtained from culture after CMV antigen stimulation. V and J are TRBV7-9 and TRBJ2-3; TRBD2 aligns across 12 bases. The clonotype comes from a human donor in good health (CMV status not recorded). Some clones in this sample may be carry-over from other donors' samples. The CDR3 DNA reads as TGTGCCAGCAGCTCCTCTAGCGGGGGGGTCCGGAATACGCAGTATTTT. Its protein is CASSSSSGGVRNTQYF.